The 20 T cell receptor beta chains below all came from one sample that was sequenced in a study of T cells in Graves' hyperthyroidism and ophthalmopathy. There were TCR beta CDR3 regions amplified from RNA transcripts. With the HTBI primer set, the TCR CDR3 went through a first round of RT-PCR. Each CDR3 protein gets one entry after TCRdb re-called the multiplex PCR reads with MiXCR. The table records over 500,000 distinct CDR3 sequences, under 20% of them present only once. The sequencing input was blood. Every receptor here comes from a woman aged 18-30 years with Graves' ophthalmopathy.

This clonotype was seen at least ten times. The chain combines TRBV12-3 or TRBV12-4 with TRBJ1-2, with unresolved D. The CDR3 consists of 14 residues. V was trimmed by 1 base and J by 5 bases, leaving 11 bases between them. The CDR3 DNA reads as TGTGCCAGCAGTTTAGAAATCCAGGTTTATGGCTACACCTTC. Residues: CASSLEIQVYGYTF.

This clonotype appeared many times. The V call is TRBV18, the J call TRBJ2-7; TRBD1 aligns across 7 bases. Germline V CDR1 and CDR2: KGHSH, LQKENI. The length of the CDR3 is 15 residues. V shed 2 bases and J 7 bases; nucleotides not matched to a gene: 11. The DNA of the CDR3 is TGTGCCAGCTCACCATCGGACAGGCGCAGCCGGGAGCAGTACTTC. It specifies CASSPSDRRSREQYF.

The chain recombines TRBV9 with TRBJ2-1, with TRBD2 identical over 9 bases. The ends lost 2 bases at V and 1 base at J; junction bases unmatched: 13. Germline V gives CDR1 SGDLS, CDR2 YYNGEE. This CDR3 has 19 amino acids. The CDR3 sequence is CASSVSRTSAGPSYNEQFF. The CDR3, as DNA: TGTGCCAGCAGCGTTTCGCGGACTAGCGCGGGACCTTCCTACAATGAGCAGTTCTTC.

This clonotype was seen ten or more times. This chain uses TRBV28 with TRBJ1-1, with D hard to call. From germline, CDR1 is MDHEN and CDR2 SYDVKM. The length of the CDR3 is 11 residues. Trimming cost V 3 bases and J 11 bases, with 10 bases left between them. CDR3 coding DNA: TGTGCCAGCAGTTTTCTTCGGGAGGCTTTCTTT. It translates to CASSFLREAFF.

Regarding this clonotype: Possible read error: a much larger clone is one base away. No conserved phenylalanine or tryptophan is present at the end of the CDR3, so a read error is the likely explanation. V is TRBV30 and J is TRBJ1-2; 7 nucleotides match TRBD1. The germline V gene has CDR1 GTSNPN and CDR2 SVGIG (reference sequence). The CDR3 consists of 13 residues. The J segment lost 6 bases and the V segment lost 5 bases, leaving 9 bases of the junction unmatched. This chain's CDR3 is CAWEQGWVDGYTS. CDR3 sequence (DNA): TGTGCCTGGGAACAGGGGTGGGTCGATGGCTACACCTCC.

This clonotype came up a few times. The chain has TRBV27 and TRBJ2-5; 9 nucleotides align to TRBD1. CDR1 is MNHEY, CDR2 SMNVEV, per germline (reference sequence). This CDR3 has 18 residues. With V trimmed by 5 bases and J by 2 bases, 15 bases remained unmatched. The CDR3 region has the DNA TGTGCCAGCAGTACCCTCGACAGGGGGAGAAATCTACAAGAGACCCAGTACTTC. Encoded protein: CASSTLDRGRNLQETQYF.

This clonotype was seen a handful of times. This rearrangement joins TRBV2 to TRBJ2-1; D is perhaps TRBD1 or TRBD2 (6 bases each). The ends were cut back, 4 bases at V and 7 bases at J, with 14 bases in the middle. The germline V gene has CDR1 SNHLY and CDR2 FYNNEI. This CDR3 has 14 amino acids. The CDR3 loop is CASSVAWGANEQFF. For the CDR3, the DNA is TGTGCCAGCAGTGTGGCGTGGGGGGCGAATGAGCAGTTCTTC.

In DNA form, the CDR3 reads TGTGCCAGCTCACGTAGACAGGGGGCTGGCAATCAGCCCCAGCATTTT. This sequence encodes CASSRRQGAGNQPQHF. The V call is TRBV18, the J call TRBJ1-5, with TRBD1 matching 10 bases. The CDR3 is 16 amino acids. Germline trimming cut 4 bases from V and 2 bases from J; bases unmatched to any gene: 5. The germline V gene encodes CDR1 KGHSH and CDR2 LQKENI.

About this clonotype: No conserved phenylalanine or tryptophan is present at the end of the CDR3, so a read error is the likely explanation. This chain links TRBV2 with TRBJ2-7; D remains ambiguous. Germline lookup yields CDR1 SNHLY and CDR2 FYNNEI. The CDR3 extends over 13 amino acids. Trimming left V 3 bases short and J 1 base short, with 7 bases between. In DNA form, the CDR3 reads TGTGCCAGCAGTGAGGTCGTTTCCTACGAGCAGTACCTC. It specifies CASSEVVSYEQYL.

This clonotype was found many times. V is TRBV3-1 and J is TRBJ1-1; TRBD1 might be the D (5 bases). Germline V gene lookup returns CDR1 LGHDT and CDR2 YNNKEL (reference sequence). The CDR3 extends over 15 amino acids. The V end was cut by 3 bases, the J end by 5 bases, with 16 bases between. The CDR3 reads CASSQADTLGTEAFF. DNA of the CDR3: TGTGCCAGCAGCCAGGCGGACACCTTGGGAACTGAAGCTTTCTTT.

Concerning this clonotype itself: Just one base apart from a much larger clone, this may be a read error. The genes are TRBV7-9 and TRBJ2-1, with D tentatively TRBD1 or TRBD2 (7 bases each). Germline-derived CDR1 and CDR2 are SEHNR and FQNEAQ (reference sequence). This CDR3 has 18 amino acids. The CDR3 reads CASSLVQGGISSYSEQFF. Written as DNA, the CDR3 is TGTGCCAGCAGCTTAGTGCAGGGGGGGATAAGCTCCTACAGTGAGCAGTTCTTC. Full variable domain (rest looked up from reference TRBV7-9 and TRBJ2-1): DTGVSQNPRHKITKRGQNVTFRCDPISEHNRLYWYRQTLGQGPEFLTYFQNEAQLEKSRLLSDRFSAERPKGSFSTLEIQRTEQGDSAMYLCASSLVQGGISSYSEQFFGPGTRLTVL.

This clonotype was seen at least ten times. This chain joins TRBV7-2 and TRBJ2-5; 9 bases are a match to TRBD2. CDR3 length: 17 amino acids. V lost 5 bases, J lost 1 base, and 11 bases stayed unmatched. Germline CDR1 and CDR2: SGHTA and FQGNSA. CDR3 amino acids: CASSVSAGGLPQETQYF. CDR3 coding DNA: TGTGCCAGCAGCGTTTCAGCGGGAGGCCTTCCCCAAGAGACCCAGTACTTC.

The chain has TRBV30 and TRBJ1-3; 9 bases agree with TRBD1. CDR3 size: 11 residues. In germline, CDR1 is GTSNPN, CDR2 SVGIG (reference sequence). With 8 bases clipped from V and 4 bases from J, the junction kept 0 bases outside the gene matches. CDR3 DNA sequence: TGTGCCGGACAGGGGGGAAACACCATATATTTT. Amino acid sequence: CAGQGGNTIYF.

Comment on this clonotype: A much larger clone lies a single base off, so this may be a read error. The gene calls are TRBV28 and TRBJ2-6; D perhaps matches TRBD1 (5 bases). CDR1 MDHEN and CDR2 SYDVKM come from the germline V gene. The CDR3 is made up of 15 amino acids. CDR3 sequence (DNA): TGTGCCAGCAGTCCGGGCCCCTCTGGGGCCACCGTCCTGACTTTC. Protein: CASSPGPSGATVLTF.

This sequence joins TRBV4-3 and TRBJ2-7; perhaps TRBD1 as D (5 bases). Trimming pared 0 bases from V and 2 bases from J, leaving 11 bases between. CDR1 LGHNA and CDR2 YSLEER come from the germline V gene. The CDR3 loop spans 15 amino acids. In DNA, the CDR3 is TGCGCCAGCAGCCAAGATGCAGGGTACCCCTACGAGCAGTACTTC. It translates to CASSQDAGYPYEQYF.

This clonotype was found a few times. The genes are TRBV19 and TRBJ1-5; 8 bases are a match to TRBD1. The V gene's germline CDR1 is LNHDA and CDR2 SQIVND (reference sequence). J gave up 1 base and V 5 bases, and 7 bases lay outside the gene matches. The CDR3 sequence is 16 residues long. The CDR3: CASSPRQGISNQPQHF. The CDR3 DNA sequence: TGTGCCAGTAGTCCCCGACAGGGGATAAGCAATCAGCCCCAGCATTTT.

As for this clonotype: A read error is likely, as this CDR3 ends without the conserved phenylalanine or tryptophan. V is TRBV28 and J is TRBJ1-2, with D tentatively TRBD1 (5 bases). Trimming stripped 2 bases from V and 5 bases from J, with 12 bases between. CDR3 size: 14 residues. CDR1 MDHEN and CDR2 SYDVKM come from the germline V gene. The DNA of the CDR3 is TGTGCCAGCAGTTTAGTGGACACCAAATATGGCTACACCCTC. It is translated as CASSLVDTKYGYTL.

The gene calls are TRBV28 and TRBJ2-4, with D unresolved. The CDR3 loop spans 15 amino acids. The germline V and J ends were trimmed by 3 bases and 0 bases, with 9 bases remaining between them. Germline V CDR1 and CDR2: MDHEN, SYDVKM. CDR3 sequence (DNA): TGTGCCAGCAGTTTCGATGCAGGAGCCAAAAACATTCAGTACTTC. Translated: CASSFDAGAKNIQYF.

There are many counts of this clonotype. The rearrangement joins TRBV30 to TRBJ2-7; TRBD1 matches at 9 bases. Germline V gene sequence: CDR1 GTSNPN, CDR2 SVGIG (reference sequence). The CDR3 runs 14 residues. The V segment lost 2 bases and the J segment 1 base; nucleotides outside the gene matches: 3. The chain's CDR3 is CAWSWDRASYEQYF. The DNA for the CDR3 is TGTGCCTGGAGTTGGGACAGGGCATCCTACGAGCAGTACTTC.

The rearrangement uses TRBV4-1 and TRBJ2-5; 7 nucleotides agree with TRBD2. V shed 0 bases, J shed 3 bases, and the junction held 4 bases outside the gene matches. This CDR3 region has 15 residues. CDR1 is MGHRA and CDR2 is YSYEKL in the germline V gene. Here the CDR3 reads CASSQDPSGEETQYF. The CDR3 DNA follows: TGCGCCAGCAGCCAAGATCCCAGCGGGGAAGAGACCCAGTACTTC.